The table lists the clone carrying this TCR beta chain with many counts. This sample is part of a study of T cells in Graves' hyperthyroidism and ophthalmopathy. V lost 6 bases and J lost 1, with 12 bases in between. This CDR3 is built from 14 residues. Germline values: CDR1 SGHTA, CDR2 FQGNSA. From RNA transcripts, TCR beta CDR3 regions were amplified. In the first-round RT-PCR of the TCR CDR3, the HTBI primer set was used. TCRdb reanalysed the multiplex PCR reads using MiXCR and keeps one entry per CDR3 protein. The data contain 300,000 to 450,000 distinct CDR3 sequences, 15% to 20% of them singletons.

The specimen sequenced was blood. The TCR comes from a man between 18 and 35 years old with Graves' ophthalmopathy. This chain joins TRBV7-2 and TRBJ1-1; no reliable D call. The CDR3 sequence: CASRYGGANTEAFF. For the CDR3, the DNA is TGTGCCAGCAGGTATGGAGGCGCGAACACTGAAGCTTTCTTT.